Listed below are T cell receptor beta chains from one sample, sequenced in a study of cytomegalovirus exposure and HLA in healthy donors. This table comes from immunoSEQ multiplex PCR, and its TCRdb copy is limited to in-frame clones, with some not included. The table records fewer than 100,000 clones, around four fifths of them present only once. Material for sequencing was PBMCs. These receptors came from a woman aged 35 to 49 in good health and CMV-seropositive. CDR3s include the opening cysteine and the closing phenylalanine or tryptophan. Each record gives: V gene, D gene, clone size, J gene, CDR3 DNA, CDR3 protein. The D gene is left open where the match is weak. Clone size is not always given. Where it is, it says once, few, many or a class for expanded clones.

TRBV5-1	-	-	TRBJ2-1	TGCGCCAGCAGGGAGGAGGGTCCCTACAATGAGCAGTTCTTC	CASREEGPYNEQFF
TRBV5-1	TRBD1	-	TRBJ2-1	TGCGCCAGCAGCTCGGGCCGGGACAGGGTCTACAATGAGCAGTTCTTC	CASSSGRDRVYNEQFF
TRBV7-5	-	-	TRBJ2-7	TGTGCCAGGCGAAGCGGGGGGAACTACGAGCAGTACTTC	CARRSGGNYEQYF
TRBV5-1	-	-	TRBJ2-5	TGCGCCAGCAGCAAGGGGCCCTGGGCCCCCGAAGAGACCCAGTACTTC	CASSKGPWAPEETQYF
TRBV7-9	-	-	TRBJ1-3	TGTGCCAGCAGCTTAGAGAGGACTTCAAGCTCTGGAAACACCATATATTTT	CASSLERTSSSGNTIYF
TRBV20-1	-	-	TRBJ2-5	TGCAGTGCACCAGGGCAAGAGACCCAGTACTTC	CSAPGQETQYF
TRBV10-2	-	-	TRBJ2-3	TGCGCCACCATCGAGGGAGGCGGGGCGCAGTATTTT	CATIEGGGAQYF
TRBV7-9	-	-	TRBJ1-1	TGTGCCAGCAGCGTAGGGGTGACGGGTAGGTCGAACCCTGAAGCTTTCTTT	CASSVGVTGRSNPEAFF
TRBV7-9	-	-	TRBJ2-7	TGTGCCAGCAGCTTTGAACTGATTAGCTACGAGCAGTACTTC	CASSFELISYEQYF
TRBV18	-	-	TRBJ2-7	TGTGCCAGCTCACCACCGGGCCAGGGGGGAGCCTACGAGCAGTACTTC	CASSPPGQGGAYEQYF
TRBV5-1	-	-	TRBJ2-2	TGCGCCAGCAGCTTCTGGGGGCGAGTCGGGGAGCTGTTTTTT	CASSFWGRVGELFF
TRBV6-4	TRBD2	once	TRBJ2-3	TGTGCCAGCAGTGACTCCGGGACTAGCGGGCCAGATACGCAGTATTTT	CASSDSGTSGPDTQYF
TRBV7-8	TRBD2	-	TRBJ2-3	TGTGCCGCGGGAGGCACAGATACGCAGTATTTT	CAAGGTDTQYF
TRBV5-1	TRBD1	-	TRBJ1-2	TGCGCCAGCAGCGTGGGACAGATTAACTATGGCTACACCTTC	CASSVGQINYGYTF
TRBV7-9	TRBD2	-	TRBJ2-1	TGTGCCAGCAGCTTAGGGATCGGGGGGAAAAACAATGAGCAGTTCTTC	CASSLGIGGKNNEQFF
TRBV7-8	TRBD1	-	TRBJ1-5	TGTGCCAGCAGACCTGACAGGGTTGGGGGCAATCAGCCCCAGCATTTT	CASRPDRVGGNQPQHF
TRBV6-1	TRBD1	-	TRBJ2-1	TGTGCCAGCAGTAGGACAGGGGCCGCGGATGAGCAGTTCTTC	CASSRTGAADEQFF
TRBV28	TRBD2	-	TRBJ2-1	TGTGCCAGCAGTCCTAGCGGGGGCCCCTACAATGAGCAGTTCTTC	CASSPSGGPYNEQFF
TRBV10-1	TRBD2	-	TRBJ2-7	TGCGCCAGCAGTGAGAGGCCTAGCGGGCTGAGCTCCTACGAGCAGTACTTC	CASSERPSGLSSYEQYF
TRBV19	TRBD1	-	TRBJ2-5	TGTGCCAGCGCCGGGACAGCCCAAGAGACCCAGTACTTC	CASAGTAQETQYF
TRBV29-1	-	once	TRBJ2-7	TGCAGCGCCACGACAGTCTACGACTACGAGCAGTACTTC	CSATTVYDYEQYF
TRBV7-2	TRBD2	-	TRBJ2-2	TGTGCCAGCAGCCTACCTTCTAGCGGGAGTAGCTACACCGGGGAGCTGTTTTTT	CASSLPSSGSSYTGELFF
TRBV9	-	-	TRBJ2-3	TGTGCCAGCAGCGCTTTGACAGGCGCAGATACGCAGTATTTT	CASSALTGADTQYF
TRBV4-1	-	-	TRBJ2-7	TGCGCCAGCAGCCAAGTCGCGGGGTACTCCTACGAGCAGTACTTC	CASSQVAGYSYEQYF
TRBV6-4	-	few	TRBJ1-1	TGTGCCAGCAGTGGACAACCTGGATCTGAAGCTTTCTTT	CASSGQPGSEAFF
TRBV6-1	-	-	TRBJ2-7	TGTGCCAGTGGTACTAGATTAAACGAGCAGTACTTC	CASGTRLNEQYF
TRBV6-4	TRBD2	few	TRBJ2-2	TGTGCCAGCTCCATGACTAGCGGGAACACCGGGGAGCTGTTTTTT	CASSMTSGNTGELFF
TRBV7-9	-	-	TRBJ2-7	TGTGCCAGCAGCTTTAGCGCTAGTTCTTACGAGCAGTACTTC	CASSFSASSYEQYF
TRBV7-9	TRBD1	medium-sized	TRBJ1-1	TGTGCCAGCAGCTTAGGACAGGGGTGGACTGAAGCTTTCTTT	CASSLGQGWTEAFF
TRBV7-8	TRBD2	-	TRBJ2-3	TGTGCCAGCAGCTCCCTGCCGGGACTAGCGGGAGGGCCGGTTCAAGATACGCAGTATTTT	CASSSLPGLAGGPVQDTQYF
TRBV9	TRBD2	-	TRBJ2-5	TGTGCCAGCAGCACATCTAGCGGGAGTGAGACCCAGTACTTC	CASSTSSGSETQYF
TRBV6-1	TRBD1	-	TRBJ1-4	TGTGCCAGCAGTGAAGAAAGTGGGACAGGGGGTGAAAAACTGTTTTTT	CASSEESGTGGEKLFF
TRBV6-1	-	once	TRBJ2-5	TGTGCCAGCAGTGAAGTGGGGGGTAGGGAGACCCAGTACTTC	CASSEVGGRETQYF
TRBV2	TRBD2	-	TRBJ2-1	TGTGCCATCACTAGCGGGACAACCTACAATGAGCAGTTCTTC	CAITSGTTYNEQFF
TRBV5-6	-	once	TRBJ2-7	TGTGCCAGCAGCTTGGTTGGCAGTCGGGGCGAGCAGTACTTC	CASSLVGSRGEQYF
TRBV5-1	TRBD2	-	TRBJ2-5	TGCGCCAGCAGCTCCGGGACTAGCGGGAATTCAGAGACCCAGTACTTC	CASSSGTSGNSETQYF
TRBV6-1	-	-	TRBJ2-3	TGTGCCAGCAGTGAAGGGCCGGGTACGTCAGATACGCAGTATTTT	CASSEGPGTSDTQYF
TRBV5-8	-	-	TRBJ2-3	TGTGCCAGCAGAGACTCGGCTAGCACAGATACGCAGTATTTT	CASRDSASTDTQYF
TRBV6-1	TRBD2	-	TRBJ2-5	TGTGCCAGCAGTGTTCTAGCGGGAGGAGAGACCCAGTACTTC	CASSVLAGGETQYF
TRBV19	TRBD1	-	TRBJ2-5	TGTGCCACCATCGACCGGGACAGGGGAGGAGAGACCCAGTACTTC	CATIDRDRGGETQYF
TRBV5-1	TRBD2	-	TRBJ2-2	TGCGCCAGCAGCTCACGAATAGCGGGAGTCACCGGGGAGCTGTTTTTT	CASSSRIAGVTGELFF
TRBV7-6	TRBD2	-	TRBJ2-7	TGTGCCAGCAGCCCCGACTGGACTAGATCCTACGAGCAGTACTTC	CASSPDWTRSYEQYF
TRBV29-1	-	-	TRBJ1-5	TGCAGCGTCAGGACAGATTATCAGCCCCAGCATTTT	CSVRTDYQPQHF
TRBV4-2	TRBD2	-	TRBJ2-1	TGTGCCAGCAGCCAACCGGGACTAGCTTATGAGCAGTTCTTC	CASSQPGLAYEQFF
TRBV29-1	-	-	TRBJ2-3	TGCAGCGCGGACTCGATCAGCACAGATACGCAGTATTTT	CSADSISTDTQYF
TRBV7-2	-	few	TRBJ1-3	TGTGCCAGCAGCCGTGGAGGGGCCGCGGACACCATATATTTT	CASSRGGAADTIYF
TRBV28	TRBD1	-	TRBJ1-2	TGTGCCAGCCGTTGGGGGCAGGGGGTATATGGCTACACCTTC	CASRWGQGVYGYTF
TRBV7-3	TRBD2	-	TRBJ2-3	TGTGCCAGCAGCTTATCGGGGGGACTAGCGGGAGATACGCAGTATTTT	CASSLSGGLAGDTQYF
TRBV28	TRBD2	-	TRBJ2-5	TGTGCCAGCAGGAACGAGAGACTAGCGGGGGACCAAGAGACCCAGTACTTC	CASRNERLAGDQETQYF
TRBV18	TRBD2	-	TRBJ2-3	TGTGCCAGCTCACCATTTAGCGGGAGTGCAGATACGCAGTATTTT	CASSPFSGSADTQYF